The rows below give T cell receptor beta chains drawn from one sample of a study of OX40 agonist ivuxolimab in advanced cancers. TCRdb's copy holds only in-frame clones and misses some; the assay was immunoSEQ multiplex PCR. The table records 50,000 to 60,000 clones, roughly nine tenths of them present only once. Sequencing used CD4+ or CD8+ T cells sorted from blood, obtained in a trial of the OX40 agonist ivuxolimab. Receptors were obtained from an adult with an advanced solid tumor such as melanoma, head and neck, liver or kidney cancer. CDR3s include the opening cysteine and the closing phenylalanine or tryptophan. Each record gives: CDR3 length, J gene, V gene, clone size, D gene, CDR3 protein, CDR3 DNA. A D gene is named only where the DNA matches it firmly. Clone size appears in some rows only: once, few, many, or a class for an expanded clone.

CDR3 length: 12; J gene: TRBJ2-5; V gene: TRBV7-9; clone size: .; D gene: .; CDR3 protein: CASSFREETQYF; CDR3 DNA: TGTGCCAGCAGTTTCAGGGAAGAGACCCAGTACTTC
CDR3 length: 17; J gene: TRBJ2-1; V gene: TRBV11-2; clone size: .; D gene: .; CDR3 protein: CASSTPETPRGYNEQFF; CDR3 DNA: TGTGCCAGCAGCACCCCCGAGACACCGAGGGGCTACAATGAGCAGTTCTTC
CDR3 length: 15; J gene: TRBJ2-7; V gene: TRBV5-6; clone size: .; D gene: TRBD2; CDR3 protein: CASSLVAGSSYEQYF; CDR3 DNA: TGTGCCAGCAGCTTGGTAGCGGGCTCCTCCTACGAGCAGTACTTC
CDR3 length: 15; J gene: TRBJ2-1; V gene: TRBV11-2; clone size: .; D gene: .; CDR3 protein: CASSLEFSPYNEQFF; CDR3 DNA: TGTGCCAGCAGCTTAGAGTTTTCCCCCTACAATGAGCAGTTCTTC
CDR3 length: 19; J gene: TRBJ2-2; V gene: TRBV4-1; clone size: .; D gene: TRBD1; CDR3 protein: CASSQDGTGQGWYTGELFF; CDR3 DNA: TGCGCCAGCAGCCAAGACGGAACAGGACAGGGTTGGTACACCGGGGAGCTGTTTTTT
CDR3 length: 14; J gene: TRBJ2-7; V gene: TRBV30; clone size: once; D gene: TRBD2; CDR3 protein: CAWTGAGISYEQYF; CDR3 DNA: TGTGCCTGGACGGGAGCGGGAATCTCCTACGAGCAGTACTTC
CDR3 length: 15; J gene: TRBJ1-1; V gene: TRBV7-9; clone size: .; D gene: .; CDR3 protein: CASSLERGTNTEAFF; CDR3 DNA: TGTGCCAGCAGCTTAGAAAGGGGAACGAACACTGAAGCTTTCTTT
CDR3 length: 17; J gene: TRBJ2-4; V gene: TRBV10-1; clone size: .; D gene: .; CDR3 protein: CASSESKGCRAKNIQYF; CDR3 DNA: TGCGCCAGCAGTGAGTCGAAGGGCTGCAGAGCCAAAAACATTCAGTACTTC
CDR3 length: 15; J gene: TRBJ2-7; V gene: TRBV19; clone size: medium-sized; D gene: .; CDR3 protein: CASSTLRESSYEQYF; CDR3 DNA: TGTGCCAGTAGTACCCTCCGGGAAAGCTCCTACGAGCAGTACTTC
CDR3 length: 13; J gene: TRBJ2-7; V gene: TRBV19; clone size: .; D gene: TRBD1; CDR3 protein: CASRDRVGYEQYF; CDR3 DNA: TGTGCCAGTAGGGACAGGGTCGGCTACGAGCAGTACTTC
CDR3 length: 14; J gene: TRBJ2-7; V gene: TRBV6-5; clone size: .; D gene: .; CDR3 protein: CASSPITPSYEQYF; CDR3 DNA: TGTGCCAGCAGCCCAATAACACCATCCTACGAGCAGTACTTC
CDR3 length: 17; J gene: TRBJ1-5; V gene: TRBV15; clone size: .; D gene: .; CDR3 protein: CATSASRNIYSNQPQHF; CDR3 DNA: TGTGCCACCAGCGCCTCCCGGAACATCTATAGCAATCAGCCCCAGCATTTT
CDR3 length: 13; J gene: TRBJ1-2; V gene: TRBV6-5; clone size: .; D gene: .; CDR3 protein: CASSYGTLYGYTF; CDR3 DNA: TGTGCCAGCAGTTATGGTACACTCTATGGCTACACCTTC
CDR3 length: 18; J gene: TRBJ1-2; V gene: TRBV4-2; clone size: .; D gene: TRBD1; CDR3 protein: CASSQDVADRGPTYGYTF; CDR3 DNA: TGTGCCAGCAGCCAAGATGTGGCGGACAGGGGGCCTACATATGGCTACACCTTC
CDR3 length: 17; J gene: TRBJ2-1; V gene: TRBV28; clone size: .; D gene: TRBD2; CDR3 protein: CASSMGLAGVRYNEQFF; CDR3 DNA: TGTGCCAGCAGTATGGGGCTAGCGGGAGTACGCTACAATGAGCAGTTCTTC
CDR3 length: 13; J gene: TRBJ2-1; V gene: TRBV21-1; clone size: few; D gene: .; CDR3 protein: CASKVSEHNEQFF; CDR3 DNA: TGTGCCAGCAAAGTTTCAGAACACAATGAGCAGTTCTTC
CDR3 length: 14; J gene: TRBJ1-2; V gene: TRBV7-9; clone size: .; D gene: .; CDR3 protein: CASSLEGPGYGYTF; CDR3 DNA: TGTGCCAGCAGCTTAGAAGGGCCGGGCTATGGCTACACCTTC
CDR3 length: 15; J gene: TRBJ2-5; V gene: TRBV7-9; clone size: once; D gene: .; CDR3 protein: CASSLTISEGETQYF; CDR3 DNA: TGTGCCAGCAGCCTCACGATAAGTGAGGGAGAGACCCAGTACTTC
CDR3 length: 12; J gene: TRBJ2-3; V gene: TRBV27; clone size: .; D gene: .; CDR3 protein: CASSLRGDTQYF; CDR3 DNA: TGTGCCAGCAGCCTAAGGGGAGATACGCAGTATTTT
CDR3 length: 15; J gene: TRBJ2-1; V gene: TRBV19; clone size: .; D gene: TRBD2; CDR3 protein: CASSGGLAGYNEQFF; CDR3 DNA: TGTGCCAGTAGTGGAGGACTAGCGGGATACAATGAGCAGTTCTTC
CDR3 length: 15; J gene: TRBJ2-7; V gene: TRBV27; clone size: .; D gene: .; CDR3 protein: CASTSVGGDTYEQYF; CDR3 DNA: TGTGCCAGCACCTCAGTGGGCGGGGACACCTACGAGCAGTACTTC
CDR3 length: 16; J gene: TRBJ2-1; V gene: TRBV11-2; clone size: .; D gene: TRBD2; CDR3 protein: CASSTWTSGSVGEQFF; CDR3 DNA: TGTGCCAGCAGCACCTGGACTAGCGGGAGTGTCGGTGAGCAGTTCTTC
CDR3 length: 15; J gene: TRBJ2-2; V gene: TRBV19; clone size: .; D gene: TRBD1; CDR3 protein: CASSYRQGNTGELFF; CDR3 DNA: TGTGCCAGTAGTTATAGACAGGGCAACACCGGGGAGCTGTTTTTT
CDR3 length: 16; J gene: TRBJ1-4; V gene: TRBV28; clone size: few; D gene: .; CDR3 protein: CASSLLMLPTNEKLFF; CDR3 DNA: TGTGCCAGCAGTTTATTAATGCTGCCAACTAATGAAAAACTGTTTTTT
CDR3 length: 15; J gene: TRBJ2-6; V gene: TRBV27; clone size: .; D gene: TRBD1; CDR3 protein: CASRQTGFGANVLTF; CDR3 DNA: TGTGCCAGCAGACAGACAGGGTTTGGGGCCAACGTCCTGACTTTC
CDR3 length: 12; J gene: TRBJ2-1; V gene: TRBV5-4; clone size: .; D gene: .; CDR3 protein: CASSLGGGEQFF; CDR3 DNA: TGTGCCAGCAGCTTGGGAGGCGGGGAGCAGTTCTTC
CDR3 length: 14; J gene: TRBJ2-2; V gene: TRBV6-4; clone size: .; D gene: TRBD2; CDR3 protein: CASSSGRDTGELFF; CDR3 DNA: TGTGCCAGCAGTAGCGGGAGGGACACCGGGGAGCTGTTTTTT
CDR3 length: 15; J gene: TRBJ2-5; V gene: TRBV7-2; clone size: .; D gene: .; CDR3 protein: CASSLHAGYQETQYF; CDR3 DNA: TGTGCCAGCAGCTTACATGCGGGGTACCAAGAGACCCAGTACTTC
CDR3 length: 11; J gene: TRBJ2-5; V gene: TRBV20-1; clone size: .; D gene: .; CDR3 protein: CSAGSGETQYF; CDR3 DNA: TGCAGTGCCGGATCCGGTGAGACCCAGTACTTC
CDR3 length: 15; J gene: TRBJ2-2; V gene: TRBV30; clone size: .; D gene: .; CDR3 protein: CAWSLSGWGTGELFF; CDR3 DNA: TGTGCCTGGAGCCTATCGGGGTGGGGCACCGGGGAGCTGTTTTTT
CDR3 length: 13; J gene: TRBJ2-5; V gene: TRBV19; clone size: .; D gene: .; CDR3 protein: CASSTDIQETQYF; CDR3 DNA: TGTGCCAGTAGTACCGACATACAAGAGACCCAGTACTTC
CDR3 length: 16; J gene: TRBJ1-2; V gene: TRBV7-9; clone size: .; D gene: .; CDR3 protein: CASSSMWTVKVYGYTF; CDR3 DNA: TGTGCCAGCAGCTCGATGTGGACGGTTAAGGTCTATGGCTACACCTTC
CDR3 length: 12; J gene: TRBJ1-1; V gene: TRBV28; clone size: .; D gene: .; CDR3 protein: CASSRTDTEAFF; CDR3 DNA: TGTGCCAGCAGTCGTACGGACACTGAAGCTTTCTTT
CDR3 length: 14; J gene: TRBJ2-1; V gene: TRBV9; clone size: .; D gene: .; CDR3 protein: CASSPEGTYNEQFF; CDR3 DNA: TGTGCCAGCAGCCCGGAGGGAACCTACAATGAGCAGTTCTTC
CDR3 length: 17; J gene: TRBJ2-3; V gene: TRBV28; clone size: .; D gene: TRBD2; CDR3 protein: CASTPWASGRATDTQYF; CDR3 DNA: TGTGCCAGCACCCCTTGGGCTAGCGGGAGGGCCACAGATACGCAGTATTTT
CDR3 length: 13; J gene: TRBJ2-5; V gene: TRBV29-1; clone size: once; D gene: TRBD1; CDR3 protein: CSVDGQGLETQYF; CDR3 DNA: TGCAGCGTTGACGGACAGGGGCTGGAGACCCAGTACTTC
CDR3 length: 16; J gene: TRBJ2-5; V gene: TRBV13; clone size: .; D gene: TRBD2; CDR3 protein: CASSDGLAGGGETQYF; CDR3 DNA: TGTGCCAGCAGCGATGGACTAGCGGGAGGCGGAGAGACCCAGTACTTC
CDR3 length: 15; J gene: TRBJ2-1; V gene: TRBV27; clone size: .; D gene: TRBD2; CDR3 protein: CASSPGTNGDNEQFF; CDR3 DNA: TGTGCCAGCAGCCCCGGGACTAATGGGGACAATGAGCAGTTCTTC
CDR3 length: 12; J gene: TRBJ2-3; V gene: TRBV27; clone size: .; D gene: .; CDR3 protein: CASSFFGDTQYF; CDR3 DNA: TGTGCCAGCAGTTTTTTCGGAGATACGCAGTATTTT
CDR3 length: 13; J gene: TRBJ2-3; V gene: TRBV5-1; clone size: .; D gene: TRBD2; CDR3 protein: CASALAGSDTQYF; CDR3 DNA: TGCGCCAGCGCTCTAGCGGGCTCAGATACGCAGTATTTT
CDR3 length: 13; J gene: TRBJ1-1; V gene: TRBV5-1; clone size: .; D gene: TRBD1; CDR3 protein: CASTGQGNTEAFF; CDR3 DNA: TGCGCCAGCACCGGACAGGGGAACACTGAAGCTTTCTTT
CDR3 length: 16; J gene: TRBJ1-5; V gene: TRBV14; clone size: few; D gene: TRBD1; CDR3 protein: CASSQVDRTLNQPQHF; CDR3 DNA: TGTGCCAGCAGCCAAGTGGACAGGACCCTCAATCAGCCCCAGCATTTT
CDR3 length: 16; J gene: TRBJ1-5; V gene: TRBV6-1; clone size: .; D gene: .; CDR3 protein: CASSAGTPDSNQPQHF; CDR3 DNA: TGTGCCAGCAGTGCCGGGACACCGGATAGCAATCAGCCCCAGCATTTT
CDR3 length: 13; J gene: TRBJ2-7; V gene: TRBV11-1; clone size: .; D gene: .; CDR3 protein: CASSLARSYEQYF; CDR3 DNA: TGTGCCAGCAGCTTAGCTCGCTCCTACGAGCAGTACTTC
CDR3 length: 14; J gene: TRBJ2-5; V gene: TRBV5-7; clone size: .; D gene: .; CDR3 protein: CASSWGTDQETQYF; CDR3 DNA: TGTGCCAGCAGCTGGGGGACGGACCAAGAGACCCAGTACTTC
CDR3 length: 15; J gene: TRBJ2-1; V gene: TRBV27; clone size: .; D gene: TRBD2; CDR3 protein: CASMGETSGKNEQFF; CDR3 DNA: TGTGCCAGCATGGGGGAGACTAGCGGGAAGAATGAGCAGTTCTTC
CDR3 length: 16; J gene: TRBJ2-1; V gene: TRBV4-2; clone size: .; D gene: TRBD1; CDR3 protein: CASSQGQGGSYNEQFF; CDR3 DNA: TGTGCCAGCAGCCAGGGACAGGGGGGCTCCTACAATGAGCAGTTCTTC
CDR3 length: 14; J gene: TRBJ1-6; V gene: TRBV30; clone size: .; D gene: .; CDR3 protein: CAWSVQGMVSPLHF; CDR3 DNA: TGTGCCTGGAGTGTACAGGGAATGGTCTCACCCCTCCACTTT
CDR3 length: 12; J gene: TRBJ2-7; V gene: TRBV30; clone size: .; D gene: TRBD2; CDR3 protein: CAWTSGAYEQYF; CDR3 DNA: TGTGCCTGGACTAGCGGGGCCTACGAGCAGTACTTC
CDR3 length: 14; J gene: TRBJ2-1; V gene: TRBV29-1; clone size: .; D gene: TRBD2; CDR3 protein: CSVETGLTYNEQFF; CDR3 DNA: TGCAGCGTTGAAACGGGACTAACCTACAATGAGCAGTTCTTC
CDR3 length: 14; J gene: TRBJ2-7; V gene: TRBV4-1; clone size: .; D gene: .; CDR3 protein: CASSQEGRGHEQYF; CDR3 DNA: TGCGCCAGCAGCCAAGAGGGACGAGGCCACGAGCAGTACTTC
CDR3 length: 13; J gene: TRBJ2-1; V gene: TRBV28; clone size: .; D gene: .; CDR3 protein: CASERGSYNEQFF; CDR3 DNA: TGTGCCAGCGAGAGGGGTTCATATAATGAGCAGTTCTTC